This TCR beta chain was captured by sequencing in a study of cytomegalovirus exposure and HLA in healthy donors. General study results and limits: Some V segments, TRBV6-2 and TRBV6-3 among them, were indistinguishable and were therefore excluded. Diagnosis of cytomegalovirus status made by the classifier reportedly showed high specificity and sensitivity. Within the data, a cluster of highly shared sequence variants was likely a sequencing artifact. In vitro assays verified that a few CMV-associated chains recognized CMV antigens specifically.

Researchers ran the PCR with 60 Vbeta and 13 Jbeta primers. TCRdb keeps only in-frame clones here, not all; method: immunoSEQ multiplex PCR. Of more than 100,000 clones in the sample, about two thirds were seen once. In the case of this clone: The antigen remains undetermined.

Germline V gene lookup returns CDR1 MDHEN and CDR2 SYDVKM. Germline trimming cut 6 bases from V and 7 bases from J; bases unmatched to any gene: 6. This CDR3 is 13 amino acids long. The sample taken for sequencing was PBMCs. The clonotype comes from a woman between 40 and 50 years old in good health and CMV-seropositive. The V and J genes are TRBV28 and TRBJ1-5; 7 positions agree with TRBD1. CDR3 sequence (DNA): TGTGCCAGCAGCCCGACAGGGCAGCAGCCCCAGCATTTT. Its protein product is CASSPTGQQPQHF. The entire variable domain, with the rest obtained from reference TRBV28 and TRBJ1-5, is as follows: DVKVTQSSRYLVKRTGEKVFLECVQDMDHENMFWYRQDPGLGLRLIYFSYDVKMKEKGDIPEGYSVSREKKERFSLILESASTNQTSMYLCASSPTGQQPQHFGDGTRLSIL.